The 17 T cell receptor beta chains given below trace back to one sample, sequenced in a study of blood T cell repertoires in COVID-19. Assay used: immunoSEQ multiplex PCR; TCRdb lists only in-frame clones, some missing. Here the sample spans fewer than 400,000 clones, 70% to 90% being singletons. The sample comprised PBMCs or T cells enriched from blood (not recorded which). These receptors came from a man aged 30 to 45 who had recovered from COVID-19.

The V and J genes are TRBV3-1 (or the pseudogene TRBV3-2) and TRBJ2-4; 12 nucleotides agree with TRBD2. Germline lookup yields CDR1 LGHDT and CDR2 YNNKEL (reference sequence). The CDR3 is 17 residues long. The trim removed 3 bases at V and 8 bases at J, leaving 11 bases unmatched. CDR3 residues: CASSQARTSGDGYIQYF. The CDR3 DNA reads TGTGCCAGCAGCCAGGCCCGGACTAGCGGGGACGGATACATTCAGTACTTC.

This chain connects TRBV19 to TRBJ2-7, with a possible D match to TRBD1 (6 bases). This CDR3 has 14 residues. In germline, CDR1 is LNHDA, CDR2 SQIVND (reference sequence). V lost 2 bases and J lost 0, with 8 bases in between. In nucleotides, the CDR3 is TGTGCCAGTAGTATAAGACAGGCCTCCTACGAGCAGTACTTC. Its translation is CASSIRQASYEQYF.

This clone was seen a single time. This chain joins TRBV1 and TRBJ2-7; the tabulated D call, TRBD2, remains unverified against the DNA. TRBV1 is designated a pseudogene. The CDR3 loop spans 14 amino acids. This chain's CDR3 is CTSSQDPGGDEQYF. The CDR3 DNA reads as TGCACCAGCAGCCAAGACCCTGGGGGGGACGAGCAGTACTTC.

J is TRBJ2-7 and V is TRBV2; TRBD2 might be the D (6 bases). The CDR3 runs to 14 residues. Germline loops: CDR1 SNHLY, CDR2 FYNNEI. V shed 5 bases and J shed 3 bases, with 14 bases lying between them. The CDR3 protein is CASSIAALHYEQYF. CDR3 in DNA: TGTGCCAGCAGTATAGCGGCCCTCCACTACGAGCAGTACTTC.

The chain carries TRBV27 and TRBJ2-3, with 8 nucleotides matching TRBD2. This CDR3 has 15 amino acids. Germline CDR1 reads MNHEY; CDR2 reads SMNVEV (reference sequence). V dropped 3 bases and J dropped 0; count of bases not matched to a gene: 2. The CDR3 loop reads CASSFLAGSTDTQYF. CDR3 DNA: TGTGCCAGCAGTTTCTTAGCGGGAAGCACAGATACGCAGTATTTT.

The chain is built from TRBV30 and TRBJ1-5, with 7 bases fitting TRBD1. The CDR3 runs to 15 residues. The junction had 8 bases not matched to a gene; V was cut back by 3 bases and J by 3 bases. Germline-derived CDR1 and CDR2 are GTSNPN and SVGIG (reference sequence). CDR3 sequence (DNA): TGTGCCTGGAGCGCTTCAGGGGGACTCAATCAGCCCCAGCATTTT. It translates to CAWSASGGLNQPQHF.

The chain employs TRBV12-3 or TRBV12-4 and TRBJ1-6; TRBD1 might be the D (6 bases). With 5 bases removed from V and 12 bases from J, the gap between germline ends came to 14 bases. This CDR3 has 13 residues. The CDR3 loop reads CASSVQGWGPLHF. The CDR3 nucleotides are TGTGCCAGCAGTGTACAGGGTTGGGGACCCCTCCACTTT.

The CDR3 DNA follows: TGTGCCAGCAGTGAAGCGTCGCTAGCGGGGGGGCACAATGAGCAGTTCTTC. It translates to CASSEASLAGGHNEQFF. The chain couples TRBV2 to TRBJ2-1; 12 bases map to TRBD2. This CDR3 is 17 amino acids long. Losses at the gene ends were 0 bases for V and 5 bases for J; bases not matched to a gene: 5. In germline, CDR1 is SNHLY, CDR2 FYNNEI.

The genes are TRBV29-1 and TRBJ1-5; 7 bases fit TRBD1. V trimming: 4 bases; J trimming: 4 bases; junction bases outside the gene matches: 4. The CDR3 contains 13 residues. Germline V gene data show CDR1 as SQVTM and CDR2 as ANQGSEA. CDR3 bases: TGCAGCGTTGTAGGGGGCGAGAATCAGCCCCAGCATTTT. Translated: CSVVGGENQPQHF. Full variable domain (outside the CDR3, taken from reference TRBV29-1 and TRBJ1-5): SAVISQKPSRDICQRGTSLTIQCQVDSQVTMMFWYRQQPGQSLTLIATANQGSEATYESGFVIDKFPISRPNLTFSTLTVSNMSPEDSSIYLCSVVGGENQPQHFGDGTRLSIL.

The chain employs TRBV19 and TRBJ1-2; D may be TRBD1 (5 bases). The CDR3 runs 14 residues. V lost 3 bases and J lost 0, with 8 bases in between. CDR1 and CDR2 from the germline V gene are LNHDA and SQIVND (reference sequence). The CDR3 sequence: CASSIWGANYGYTF. CDR3 coding DNA: TGTGCCAGTAGTATTTGGGGGGCTAACTATGGCTACACCTTC.

The rearrangement uses TRBV18 and TRBJ2-7; 7 bases are shared with TRBD1. Germline assignment: CDR1 KGHSH and CDR2 LQKENI. This CDR3 has 13 amino acids. V was clipped by 4 bases and J by 3 bases; unmatched bases: 3. The CDR3 loop is CASSLGQNYEQYF. The CDR3 nucleotides read TGTGCCAGCTCACTGGGACAGAACTACGAGCAGTACTTC.

V is TRBV20-1 and J is TRBJ1-5; 7 positions agree with TRBD1. Germline values: CDR1 DFQATT, CDR2 SNEGSKA (reference sequence). V trimming: 3 bases; J trimming: 0 bases; junction bases outside the gene matches: 5. The CDR3 is 15 residues long. In nucleotides, the CDR3 is TGCAGTGCTAGTAGGGGGCAGGCTAGCAATCAGCCCCAGCATTTT. Its protein is CSASRGQASNQPQHF.

The chain carries TRBV11-3 and TRBJ2-3; maybe TRBD2 (6 bases). The CDR3 consists of 13 residues. V was cut by 2 bases and J by 14 bases, with 17 bases left in between. In germline, CDR1 is SGHNT, CDR2 YENEEA. The CDR3 DNA reads as TGTGCCAGCAGCTTAACTCTAGCGAGCTCTCCGTATTTT. Its translation is CASSLTLASSPYF.

This clone was counted only a few times. The chain is built from TRBV5-4 and TRBJ2-7; TRBD1 matches 8 bases. The germline gives CDR1 SGHNT, CDR2 YYREEE (reference sequence). J was trimmed by 2 bases and V by 4 bases; bases with no gene match: 5. CDR3 length equals 14 residues. In nucleotides, the CDR3 is TGTGCCAGCAGCATTGGACAGGGCCCCTACGAGCAGTACTTC. Encoded protein: CASSIGQGPYEQYF.

The J gene is TRBJ2-5, the V gene TRBV29-1; D is possibly TRBD2 (5 bases). CDR3 length: 14 amino acids. The V and J ends lost 3 bases and 1 base respectively, with 12 bases between them. Germline V lookup: CDR1 SQVTM, CDR2 ANQGSEA. The CDR3 DNA sequence: TGCAGCGTTGACGGGGTGGGAGTCCAAGAGACCCAGTACTTC. This codes for CSVDGVGVQETQYF. The whole variable domain, remainder taken from reference TRBV29-1 and TRBJ2-5, is SAVISQKPSRDICQRGTSLTIQCQVDSQVTMMFWYRQQPGQSLTLIATANQGSEATYESGFVIDKFPISRPNLTFSTLTVSNMSPEDSSIYLCSVDGVGVQETQYFGPGTRLLVL.

The chain employs TRBV5-4 and TRBJ1-2; the D gene is possibly TRBD1 (6 bases). The CDR3 totals 13 residues. Germline-derived CDR1 and CDR2 are SGHNT and YYREEE (reference sequence). V lost 3 bases and J 4 bases, leaving 10 bases between the germline ends. This chain's CDR3 is CASSSGQPYGYTF. The CDR3 DNA sequence: TGTGCCAGCAGCTCTGGACAGCCCTATGGCTACACCTTC.

This chain's CDR3 is CASSPGGGRAGEQYF. The CDR3 DNA sequence: TGTGCCAGCAGCCCCGGAGGCGGGAGGGCCGGCGAGCAGTACTTC. The gene calls are TRBV11-2 and TRBJ2-7; TRBD2 matches at 9 bases. The CDR3 extends over 15 amino acids. J gave up 6 bases and V 5 bases, and 11 bases lay outside the gene matches. In germline, CDR1 is SGHAT, CDR2 FQNNGV. The full variable domain, with the rest looked up from reference TRBV11-2 and TRBJ2-7, is EAGVAQSPRYKIIEKRQSVAFWCNPISGHATLYWYQQILGQGPKLLIQFQNNGVVDDSQLPKDRFSAERLKGVDSTLKIQPAKLEDSAVYLCASSPGGGRAGEQYFGPGTRLTVT.